This T cell receptor beta chain was found in a study of T cell repertoires in cytomegalovirus infection. Whole-study context: Evidence of both CMV infection and a matching HLA type came from public TCR beta signatures.

This clonotype was detected only a few times. Its antigen remains unidentified. TCRdb fed the reads into MiXCR, producing one record per CDR3 protein. The sample yields 100,000 to 150,000 distinct CDR3 sequences, roughly a quarter seen once. Study-wide findings and caveats: There were carriers of CMV plus the relevant HLA, and cumulative public TCR beta family frequency identified them. HLA-C-restricted TCR beta clonotypes specific for CMV led the ex vivo response.

The clonotype was recovered from a human donor in good health (CMV status not recorded). Some clones in this sample may be carry-over from other donors' samples. The sequenced sample was PBMCs, sequenced either directly or after in vitro stimulation (not recorded which).

CDR3 DNA: TGCGCCAGCAGCCAAGAGAGAAGCGGAGCGCGGGGAATCCAGTACTTC. Protein product: CASSQERSGARGIQYF. This sequence joins TRBV4-1 and TRBJ2-5; possible D gene TRBD2, 6 bases. V was pared by 0 bases and J by 10 bases, with 21 bases between. This CDR3 contains 16 residues. Germline CDR1 MGHRA, CDR2 YSYEKL.